The 9 T cell receptor beta chains reported below all come from one sample, sequenced in a study of blood T cell repertoires in COVID-19. TCRdb's table, derived via immunoSEQ multiplex PCR, lists solely in-frame clones and lacks some. The table shows 100,000 to 150,000 clones, with 84% occurring only once. Sequencing was done on a sample of peripheral blood. Receptors originate from a woman aged 25 to 45 who had recovered from COVID-19.

V and J are TRBV6-5 and TRBJ1-2; D ambiguous. This CDR3 is 12 amino acids long. Trimming removed 11 bases at V and 7 bases at J, with 17 bases between. CDR1 and CDR2 from the germline V gene are MNHEY and SVGAGI. The CDR3 sequence: CAALDPGGGYTF. In DNA form, the CDR3 reads TGTGCCGCACTCGACCCGGGTGGTGGCTACACCTTC.

This rearrangement joins TRBV7-2 to TRBJ2-1; 12 bases are shared with TRBD2. With V trimmed by 0 bases and J by 7 bases, 7 bases remained unmatched. CDR3 length: 17 amino acids. Germline CDR1 SGHTA, CDR2 FQGNSA. Written as DNA, the CDR3 is TGTGCCAGCAGCTTAGCGGTGGCTAGCGGGAGGGCTAATGAGCAGTTCTTC. It codes for CASSLAVASGRANEQFF.

The rearrangement joins TRBV2 to TRBJ2-1; 7 nucleotides line up with TRBD1. This CDR3 has 14 amino acids. CDR1 SNHLY and CDR2 FYNNEI come from the germline V gene. V was pared by 7 bases and J by 3 bases, with 6 bases of the junction left unmatched. CDR3 coding DNA: TGTGCCAGCACCCCGGGACAGCTCTACAATGAGCAGTTCTTC. Translation: CASTPGQLYNEQFF.

The V and J genes are TRBV6-1 and TRBJ2-1; 13 bases line up with TRBD2. V lost 2 bases and J lost 8; bases outside the gene matches: 6. The germline V gene has CDR1 MNHNS and CDR2 SASEGT. This CDR3 is 16 amino acids long. The CDR3 DNA reads TGTGCCAGCAGTGAAATAAGGACTAGCGGGAGTCATGAGCAGTTCTTC. Protein: CASSEIRTSGSHEQFF.

This clone came up once. A much more abundant neighbour one base away suggests this may be a read error. The V gene is TRBV7-6, the J gene TRBJ1-2, with D unresolved. V dropped 3 bases and J dropped 2 bases, with 7 bases sitting between them. Germline V gene sequence: CDR1 SGHVS, CDR2 FNYEAQ. This CDR3 is built from 13 residues. The CDR3 protein is CASSLGRNYGYTF. The CDR3 DNA reads as TGTGCCAGCAGCTTGGGCAGAAACTATGGCTACACCTTC.

The chain uses TRBV4-1 and TRBJ2-1; D is possibly TRBD2 (6 bases). Trimming shortened V by 0 bases and J by 7 bases, and 16 bases separated the two germline ends. Germline V lookup: CDR1 MGHRA, CDR2 YSYEKL. The CDR3 extends over 16 amino acids. The CDR3: CASSQDPGLELNEQFF. The CDR3 DNA reads TGCGCCAGCAGCCAAGATCCGGGACTCGAACTTAATGAGCAGTTCTTC.

This sequence joins TRBV9 and TRBJ2-7; D unclear. CDR3 length: 15 amino acids. CDR1 and CDR2 (germline): SGDLS, YYNGEE. V was trimmed by 0 bases and J by 3 bases, leaving 13 bases between them. This chain's CDR3 is CASSVESRVVYEQYF. CDR3 sequence (DNA): TGTGCCAGCAGCGTAGAAAGTCGGGTGGTCTACGAGCAGTACTTC. The variable domain in full, completed from reference TRBV9 and TRBJ2-7, reads DSGVTQTPKHLITATGQRVTLRCSPRSGDLSVYWYQQSLDQGLQFLIQYYNGEERAKGNILERFSAQQFPDLHSELNLSSLELGDSALYFCASSVESRVVYEQYFGPGTRLTVT.

V usage is TRBV20-1 and J usage is TRBJ2-5, with D perhaps matching TRBD1 (5 bases). V gave up 3 bases and J gave up 2 bases, with 13 bases separating them. There are 14 residues in the CDR3. Germline CDR1 is DFQATT and CDR2 is SNEGSKA (reference sequence). This chain's CDR3 is CSASMTAKQETQYF. CDR3 nucleotide sequence: TGCAGTGCTAGTATGACAGCAAAACAAGAGACCCAGTACTTC.

The chain uses TRBV6-2 or TRBV6-3 and TRBJ2-5, with D possibly being TRBD2 (6 bases). V was pared by 6 bases and J by 1 base, with 15 bases between. CDR1 is MNHEY and CDR2 is SVGEGT in the germline V gene. The CDR3 length is 15 residues. The CDR3 DNA follows: TGTGCCAGCAGCGGGGTCGGGACTGCCCAAGAGACCCAGTACTTC. Residues: CASSGVGTAQETQYF.